The present T cell receptor beta chain was sequenced within a study of T cells in localized non-small cell lung cancer. Some clones are missing from TCRdb's copy, which holds only in-frame ones; the method was immunoSEQ multiplex PCR. The sample shows 60,000 to 75,000 clones, roughly 81% of them seen only once. In regard to this clone: Its antigen is unknown.

This CDR3 has 14 residues. Germline V lookup: CDR1 SGDLS, CDR2 YYNGEE. V was shortened by 1 base and J by 4 bases, with 9 bases between the two germline ends. Findings and caveats of the study: Uninvolved adjacent lung showed higher T cell clonality than tumor. Overall survival was longer when the density of T cells in the blood was higher. Within adjacent lung there appeared a median around 57 of the top 100 tumor clones. Multi-region tumor sequencing was not done, so intratumor heterogeneity could not be excluded.

The sequencing here drew on peripheral blood, taken before any cancer treatment. The receptor's source is a female donor of 60 years or more with stage I lung adenocarcinoma. The chain carries TRBV9 and TRBJ1-5; D is unclear. The CDR3 reads CASSVSSGNQPQHF. DNA of the CDR3: TGTGCCAGCAGCGTATCTTCTGGGAATCAGCCCCAGCATTTT.